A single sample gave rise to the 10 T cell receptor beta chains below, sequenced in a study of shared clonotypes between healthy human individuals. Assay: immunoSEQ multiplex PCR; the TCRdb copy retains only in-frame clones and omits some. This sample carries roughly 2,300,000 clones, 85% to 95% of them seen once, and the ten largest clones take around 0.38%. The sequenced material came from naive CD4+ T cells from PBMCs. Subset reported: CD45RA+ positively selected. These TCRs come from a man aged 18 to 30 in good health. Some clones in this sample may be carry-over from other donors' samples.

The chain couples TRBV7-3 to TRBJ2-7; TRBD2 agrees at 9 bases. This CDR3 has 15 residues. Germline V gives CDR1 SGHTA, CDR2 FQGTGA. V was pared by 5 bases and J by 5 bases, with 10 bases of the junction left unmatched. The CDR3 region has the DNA TGTGCCAGCAGCCCCCTCCTAGCGGGACGTGACGAGCAGTACTTC. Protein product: CASSPLLAGRDEQYF.

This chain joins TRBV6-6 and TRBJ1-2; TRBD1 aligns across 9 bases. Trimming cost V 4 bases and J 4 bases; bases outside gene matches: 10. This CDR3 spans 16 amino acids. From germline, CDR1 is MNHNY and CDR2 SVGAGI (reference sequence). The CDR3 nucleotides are TGTGCCAGCAGTTCGTACACAGGGGGCGGGGGCTATGGCTACACCTTC. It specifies CASSSYTGGGGYGYTF.

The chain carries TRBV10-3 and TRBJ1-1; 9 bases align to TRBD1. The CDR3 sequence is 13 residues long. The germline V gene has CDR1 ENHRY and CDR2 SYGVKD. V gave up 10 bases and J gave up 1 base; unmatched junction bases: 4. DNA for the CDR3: TGTGCCACGGGGGACAGGGCGAACACTGAAGCTTTCTTT. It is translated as CATGDRANTEAFF.

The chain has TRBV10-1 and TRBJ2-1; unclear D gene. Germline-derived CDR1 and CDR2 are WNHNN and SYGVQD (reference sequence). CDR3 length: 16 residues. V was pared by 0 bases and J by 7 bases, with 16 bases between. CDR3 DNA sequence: TGCGCCAGCAGTGAGTCCATGGCAGCCACTTTAAATGAGCAGTTCTTC. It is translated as CASSESMAATLNEQFF.

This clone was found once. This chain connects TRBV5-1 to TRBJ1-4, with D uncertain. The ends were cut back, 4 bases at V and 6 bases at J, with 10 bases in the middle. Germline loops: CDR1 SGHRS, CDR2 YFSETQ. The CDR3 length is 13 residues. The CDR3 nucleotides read TGCGCCAGCAGCCTCCAGGACCATGAAAAACTGTTTTTT. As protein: CASSLQDHEKLFF.

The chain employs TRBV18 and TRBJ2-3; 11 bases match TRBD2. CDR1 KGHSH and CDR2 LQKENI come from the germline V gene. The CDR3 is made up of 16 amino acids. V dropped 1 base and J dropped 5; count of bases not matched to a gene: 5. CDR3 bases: TGTGCCAGCTCACCACTGACTAGCGGGATCTTAGATACGCAGTATTTT. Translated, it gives CASSPLTSGILDTQYF.

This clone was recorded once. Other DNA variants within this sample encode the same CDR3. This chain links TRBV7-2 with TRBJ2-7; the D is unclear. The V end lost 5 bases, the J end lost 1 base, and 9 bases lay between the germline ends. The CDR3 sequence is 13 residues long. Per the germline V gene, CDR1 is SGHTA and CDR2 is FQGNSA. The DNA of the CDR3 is TGTGCCAGCAGCAGGGATAATTCCTACGAGCAGTACTTC. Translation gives CASSRDNSYEQYF.

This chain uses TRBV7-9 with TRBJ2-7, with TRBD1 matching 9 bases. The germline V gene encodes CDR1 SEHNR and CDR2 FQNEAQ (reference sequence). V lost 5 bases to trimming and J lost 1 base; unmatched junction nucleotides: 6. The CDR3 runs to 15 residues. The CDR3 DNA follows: TGTGCCAGCAGCGGGTGGACAGGGGCGTCCTACGAGCAGTACTTC. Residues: CASSGWTGASYEQYF.

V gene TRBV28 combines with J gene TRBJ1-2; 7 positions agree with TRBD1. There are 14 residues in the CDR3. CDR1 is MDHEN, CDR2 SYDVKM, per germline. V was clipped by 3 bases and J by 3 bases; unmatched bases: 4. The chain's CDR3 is CASSFGRGDYGYTF. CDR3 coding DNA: TGTGCCAGCAGTTTCGGCAGGGGGGACTATGGCTACACCTTC.

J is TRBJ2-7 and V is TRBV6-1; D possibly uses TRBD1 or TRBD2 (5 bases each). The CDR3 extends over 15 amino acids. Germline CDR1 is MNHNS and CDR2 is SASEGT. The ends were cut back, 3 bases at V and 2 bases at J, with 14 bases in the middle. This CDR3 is CASSDEGTGTYEQYF. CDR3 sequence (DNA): TGTGCCAGCAGTGATGAGGGGACGGGAACCTACGAGCAGTACTTC.